The rows below give T cell receptor beta chains drawn from one sample of a study of blood T cells in healthy people across ages. TCRdb re-derived calls from the 5' RACE reads in MiXCR, one entry per CDR3 protein. Counted here are around 500,000 distinct CDR3 sequences, 40% to 50% occurring once; the ten biggest clones make up roughly 25%. The sample consisted of blood. These receptors originate from a man older than 75 in good health. CDR3s include the opening cysteine and the closing phenylalanine or tryptophan. A D gene is named only where the DNA matches it firmly. Clone size appears in some rows only: once, few, many, or a class for an expanded clone.

j_gene: TRBJ2-7; d_gene: TRBD2; abundance: few; v_gene: TRBV28; CDR3nt: TGTGCCAGCAAGGTTGGACTAGCGGACTCCTACGAGCAGTACTTC; CDR3aa: CASKVGLADSYEQYF
j_gene: TRBJ1-1; d_gene: TRBD1; abundance: few; v_gene: TRBV5-1; CDR3nt: TGCGCCAGCAGCGCCGACAGGGGGAAAAGGGTTGAAGCTTTCTTT; CDR3aa: CASSADRGKRVEAFF
j_gene: TRBJ2-3; d_gene: -; abundance: -; v_gene: TRBV10-3; CDR3nt: TGTGCCATCAGGGCTCCCCGCCTGGACAATTTATACACAGATACGCAGTATTTT; CDR3aa: CAIRAPRLDNLYTDTQYF
j_gene: TRBJ1-5; d_gene: -; abundance: few; v_gene: TRBV7-2; CDR3nt: TGTGCCAGCAGCTTAGCGGTGGGTGGGTATCAGCCCCAGCATTTT; CDR3aa: CASSLAVGGYQPQHF
j_gene: TRBJ1-6; d_gene: -; abundance: -; v_gene: TRBV2; CDR3nt: TGTGCCAGCAGGGCGGAACATAATTCACCCCTCCACTTT; CDR3aa: CASRAEHNSPLHF
j_gene: TRBJ2-4; d_gene: -; abundance: few; v_gene: TRBV28; CDR3nt: TGTGCCAGCAGTCCCCGGAGTTCTTTAAACATTCAGTACTTC; CDR3aa: CASSPRSSLNIQYF
j_gene: TRBJ1-4; d_gene: -; abundance: -; v_gene: TRBV7-2; CDR3nt: TGTGCCAGCAGCTTACCGCCTAATAGTGAAAAACTGTTTTTT; CDR3aa: CASSLPPNSEKLFF
j_gene: TRBJ2-1; d_gene: TRBD2; abundance: -; v_gene: TRBV11-1; CDR3nt: TGTGCCAGCAGCAGATGGCGGGGGTACTCCTACAATGAGCAGTTCTTC; CDR3aa: CASSRWRGYSYNEQFF
j_gene: TRBJ2-5; d_gene: -; abundance: -; v_gene: TRBV20-1; CDR3nt: TGCAGTGCTAGACCTAGGACCGAACCCCAAGAGACCCAGTACTTC; CDR3aa: CSARPRTEPQETQYF
j_gene: TRBJ2-5; d_gene: -; abundance: few; v_gene: TRBV7-2; CDR3nt: TGTGCCAGCAGCATTCGGGATTTCCAAGAGACCCAGTACTTC; CDR3aa: CASSIRDFQETQYF
j_gene: TRBJ1-2; d_gene: TRBD1; abundance: many; v_gene: TRBV5-1; CDR3nt: TGCGCCAGCAGCCCGGGACAGGTGGGGTATGGCTACACCTTC; CDR3aa: CASSPGQVGYGYTF
j_gene: TRBJ2-1; d_gene: TRBD2; abundance: many; v_gene: TRBV4-3; CDR3nt: TGCGCCAGCAGCCAAGGGACTAGCGGGGGTCGCGGCGGCGAGCAGTTCTTC; CDR3aa: CASSQGTSGGRGGEQFF
j_gene: TRBJ1-4; d_gene: TRBD1; abundance: -; v_gene: TRBV5-1; CDR3nt: TGCGCCAGCAGCTCGACAGGGGGACGCGGTAATGAAAAACTGTTTTTT; CDR3aa: CASSSTGGRGNEKLFF
j_gene: TRBJ2-1; d_gene: -; abundance: many; v_gene: TRBV6-5; CDR3nt: TGTGCCAGCAGTCCCCTGCTCTCCTACAATGAGCAGTTCTTC; CDR3aa: CASSPLLSYNEQFF
j_gene: TRBJ2-1; d_gene: TRBD2; abundance: few; v_gene: TRBV16; CDR3nt: TGTGCCAGCACCCCCCGAGGTAGCGGGGGAGGAAATGAGCAGTTCTTC; CDR3aa: CASTPRGSGGGNEQFF
j_gene: TRBJ2-6; d_gene: -; abundance: -; v_gene: TRBV21-1; CDR3nt: TGTGCCGGGGACGGAGATCTTGTTGGGGAAGTTACTAGGCCTGGGGCCAACGTCCTGACTTTC; CDR3aa: CAGDGDLVGEVTRPGANVLTF
j_gene: TRBJ2-5; d_gene: -; abundance: -; v_gene: TRBV20-1; CDR3nt: TGCAGTGCTAGCGAGGGGCAAGAGACCCAGTACTTC; CDR3aa: CSASEGQETQYF
j_gene: TRBJ2-5; d_gene: -; abundance: few; v_gene: TRBV29-1; CDR3nt: TGCAGCGTTACCCAGCCCAGGGTTGCTTTGGAGACCCAGTACTTC; CDR3aa: CSVTQPRVALETQYF
j_gene: TRBJ2-7; d_gene: -; abundance: -; v_gene: TRBV7-9; CDR3nt: TGTGCCAGCAGCTTAGTTTGGGTTATGGGATACAATGAGCAGTACTTC; CDR3aa: CASSLVWVMGYNEQYF